Below are 27 T cell receptor beta chains sequenced from a single sample in a study of shared clonotypes between healthy human individuals. Produced via immunoSEQ multiplex PCR; TCRdb's table is partial and in-frame only. The repertoire holds over a million clones, with around 76% as singletons. The sample consisted of memory CD4+ T cells sorted from blood. Subset: CD45RA-negative fraction. Receptor source: a man between 18 and 29 years old in good health.

The gene calls are TRBV19 and TRBJ1-4; D gene uncertain. In germline, CDR1 is LNHDA, CDR2 SQIVND (reference sequence). This CDR3 contains 15 residues. V shed 4 bases and J shed 0 bases, with 9 bases lying between them. The CDR3, as DNA: TGTGCCAGTAGTACGGTCTCGGCAACTAATGAAAAACTGTTTTTT. Amino acids: CASSTVSATNEKLFF.

The chain couples TRBV6-6 to TRBJ1-2, with D hard to call. Trimming shortened V by 0 bases and J by 7 bases, and 15 bases separated the two germline ends. Germline-derived CDR1 and CDR2 are MNHNY and SVGAGI (reference sequence). The CDR3 spans 15 residues. The CDR3: CASSYSPTGPSGYTF. The CDR3 nucleotides read TGTGCCAGCAGTTACTCCCCCACGGGTCCTAGTGGCTACACCTTC.

This chain connects TRBV7-6 to TRBJ2-3, with a tentative D call TRBD2 (5 bases). V was pared by 2 bases and J by 3 bases, with 12 bases between. The CDR3 length is 15 residues. Germline CDR1 SGHVS, CDR2 FNYEAQ. In DNA form, the CDR3 reads TGTGCCAGCAGCTTATCATCACGGGGAACAGATACGCAGTATTTT. Protein product: CASSLSSRGTDTQYF.

The genes are TRBV6-1 and TRBJ2-2, with D tentatively TRBD1 or TRBD2 (5 bases each). Germline V lookup: CDR1 MNHNS, CDR2 SASEGT. Between the trimmed V and J ends, which lost 4 bases and 5 bases, there was a span of 14 bases. The length of the CDR3 is 15 residues. CDR3 coding DNA: TGTGCCAGCAGTGCCCGATTGAGGGGAACCGGGGAGCTGTTTTTT. Its translation is CASSARLRGTGELFF.

This clone was detected once. This chain connects TRBV7-9 to TRBJ1-4; D remains ambiguous. The CDR3 covers 16 residues. Per the germline V gene, CDR1 is SEHNR and CDR2 is FQNEAQ (reference sequence). Between the trimmed V and J ends, which lost 4 bases and 0 bases, there was a span of 12 bases. The CDR3 DNA is TGTGCCAGCAGCTCCCCCCGGGCAGCAACTAATGAAAAACTGTTTTTT. Its translation is CASSSPRAATNEKLFF. The full variable domain, in which reference TRBV7-9 and TRBJ1-4 provide the parts outside the CDR3, is DTGVSQNPRHKITKRGQNVTFRCDPISEHNRLYWYRQTLGQGPEFLTYFQNEAQLEKSRLLSDRFSAERPKGSFSTLEIQRTEQGDSAMYLCASSSPRAATNEKLFFGSGTQLSVL.

The V call is TRBV19, the J call TRBJ1-2, with a tentative D call TRBD1 (6 bases). The CDR3 has 14 residues. The V end was cut by 3 bases, the J end by 1 base, with 9 bases between. The germline V gene has CDR1 LNHDA and CDR2 SQIVND (reference sequence). This CDR3 reads CASSMGAVNYGYTF. CDR3 in DNA: TGTGCCAGTAGTATGGGGGCAGTTAACTATGGCTACACCTTC.

This clone was recorded a few times. The chain couples TRBV5-1 to TRBJ1-3; the D gene is possibly TRBD1 (6 bases). Trimming took off 2 bases at V and 0 bases at J, with 18 bases between the two ends. CDR3 length equals 18 residues. Germline V lookup: CDR1 SGHRS, CDR2 YFSETQ. This chain's CDR3 is CASSLNWNRDLSGNTIYF. The CDR3 DNA reads TGCGCCAGCAGCTTAAATTGGAACAGGGATCTCTCTGGAAACACCATATATTTT.

J is TRBJ2-3 and V is TRBV6-6; D is unclear. CDR3 size: 11 residues. Trimming removed 5 bases from V and 2 bases from J, with 2 bases in between. Germline values: CDR1 MNHNY, CDR2 SVGAGI (reference sequence). Here the CDR3 DNA reads TGTGCCAGCAGTGCCACAGATACGCAGTATTTT. Residues: CASSATDTQYF.

The rearrangement uses TRBV6-1 and TRBJ1-6; TRBD1 matches at 11 bases. Germline-derived CDR1 and CDR2 are MNHNS and SASEGT. The CDR3 is 13 amino acids. The V segment lost 11 bases and the J segment 10 bases; nucleotides outside the gene matches: 7. CDR3 protein: CASKRTGGSPLHF. As DNA, the CDR3 is TGTGCCTCAAAACGGACAGGGGGCTCACCCCTCCACTTT.

This clone has a handful of counts. The chain uses TRBV13 and TRBJ1-6; a possible D gene is TRBD1 (5 bases). Looked up from germline, CDR1 is PRHDT and CDR2 is FYEKMQ (reference sequence). V dropped 5 bases and J dropped 10 bases, with 21 bases sitting between them. The CDR3 totals 16 residues. CDR3 protein: CASSPPGVSRESPLHF. The DNA of the CDR3 is TGTGCCAGCAGCCCCCCGGGAGTGAGCAGGGAATCACCCCTCCACTTT.

The CDR3: CASSSDWVGSGNTIYF. CDR3 in DNA: TGTGCCAGCAGCTCAGATTGGGTGGGCTCCGGAAACACCATATATTTT. The chain combines TRBV7-2 with TRBJ1-3, with unresolved D. Trimming shortened V by 4 bases and J by 4 bases, and 17 bases separated the two germline ends. The CDR3 spans 16 residues. Germline CDR1 and CDR2: SGHTA and FQGNSA.

The chain joins TRBV11-2 to TRBJ2-3; D gene ambiguous. The CDR3 loop spans 15 amino acids. CDR1 and CDR2 (germline): SGHAT, FQNNGV. V was clipped by 5 bases and J by 8 bases, with 20 bases between them. The CDR3 loop is CASSPTGGAMATQYF. DNA for the CDR3: TGTGCCAGCAGCCCGACCGGCGGTGCCATGGCTACGCAGTATTTT.

The rearrangement links TRBV11-3 to TRBJ2-5; 8 bases agree with TRBD1. CDR3 size: 12 residues. Germline CDR1 is SGHNT and CDR2 is YENEEA. V trimming: 5 bases; J trimming: 8 bases; junction bases outside the gene matches: 4. CDR3 sequence: CASSRDRSTQYF. Here the CDR3 DNA reads TGTGCCAGCAGCCGGGACAGGAGTACCCAGTACTTC.

The rearrangement uses TRBV5-5 and TRBJ2-5, with D perhaps TRBD1 (6 bases). The CDR3 consists of 14 residues. Trimming removed 2 bases at V and 9 bases at J, with 17 bases between. Germline values: CDR1 SGHKS, CDR2 YYEKEE (reference sequence). CDR3 sequence: CASSLRQAAGAQYF. The DNA for the CDR3 is TGTGCCAGCAGCTTAAGACAGGCCGCTGGGGCCCAGTACTTC. The whole variable domain, filled in from reference TRBV5-5 and TRBJ2-5, reads DAGVTQSPTHLIKTRGQQVTLRCSPISGHKSVSWYQQVLGQGPQFIFQYYEKEERGRGNFPDRFSARQFPNYSSELNVNALLLGDSALYLCASSLRQAAGAQYFGPGTRLLVL.

This rearrangement joins TRBV5-6 to TRBJ2-7; 7 bases match TRBD2. The CDR3 spans 16 residues. Germline V gene sequence: CDR1 SGHDT, CDR2 YYEEEE. J gave up 0 bases and V 1 base, and 7 bases lay outside the gene matches. CDR3 nucleotide sequence: TGTGCCAGCAGCTTGTATAGCGGGTGGAGCTCCTACGAGCAGTACTTC. Translating gives CASSLYSGWSSYEQYF.

Worth noting for this clone: Other DNA sequences in this sample translate to the same CDR3. This chain joins TRBV5-6 and TRBJ2-5; no firm D call. The CDR3 length is 11 residues. CDR1 and CDR2 from the germline V gene are SGHDT and YYEEEE. Trimming pared 5 bases from V and 2 bases from J, leaving 4 bases between. The CDR3 nucleotides are TGTGCCAGCAGTAGGCAAGAGACCCAGTACTTC. As protein: CASSRQETQYF.

The chain employs TRBV5-1 and TRBJ2-7, with 8 bases identical to TRBD2. There are 15 residues in the CDR3. Trimming took 0 bases from V and 0 from J; bases not matched to a gene: 2. CDR1 and CDR2 (germline): SGHRS, YFSETQ. CDR3 amino acids: CASSLVSGNSYEQYF. In DNA, the CDR3 is TGCGCCAGCAGCTTGGTTAGCGGGAACTCCTACGAGCAGTACTTC.

The V call is TRBV30, the J call TRBJ1-6; 8 bases fit TRBD1. After removal of 1 base from V and 10 bases from J, the junction contained 3 bases not matched to a gene. The V gene's germline CDR1 is GTSNPN and CDR2 SVGIG (reference sequence). This CDR3 comprises 13 residues. Written as DNA, the CDR3 is TGTGCCTGGAGTGACAGGGGGAACTCACCCCTCCACTTT. Residues: CAWSDRGNSPLHF.

The rearrangement joins TRBV28 to TRBJ1-2, with D perhaps TRBD1 (6 bases). Germline V lookup: CDR1 MDHEN, CDR2 SYDVKM. CDR3 length: 12 residues. The V and J ends lost 3 bases and 11 bases respectively, with 13 bases between them. The CDR3 is CASSFGLGAYTF. The CDR3 region has the DNA TGTGCCAGCAGTTTTGGGTTGGGGGCGTACACCTTC.

This clone came up a few times. Germline is not matched at one junction end, which may reflect a read error. The V and J genes are TRBV7-7 and TRBJ2-5; TRBD1 aligns across 7 bases. The CDR3 runs to 14 residues. The germline V gene encodes CDR1 SSHAT and CDR2 FNYEAQ (reference sequence). The CDR3 nucleotides read TGTGCTAGCAGCTTAGCGTCACAGGGGGAGACCCAGTACTTC. Amino acid sequence: CASSLASQGETQYF.

DNA of the CDR3: TGTGCCAGCAGTAGCGGGAATCAGGGTAATGAGCAGTTCTTC. Amino acids: CASSSGNQGNEQFF. The chain links TRBV11-3 to TRBJ2-1; TRBD2 matches 8 bases. The CDR3 spans 14 residues. The V gene's germline CDR1 is SGHNT and CDR2 YENEEA. Losses at the gene ends were 6 bases for V and 7 bases for J; bases not matched to a gene: 8.

The CDR3 region is CASSLKGVGAKGSPLHF. The CDR3 DNA follows: TGTGCCAGCAGTCTCAAAGGGGTCGGGGCCAAGGGTTCACCCCTCCACTTT. This chain uses TRBV28 with TRBJ1-6, with a tentative D call TRBD1 (5 bases). V shed 5 bases and J shed 9 bases, with 23 bases lying between them. Germline V CDR1 and CDR2: MDHEN, SYDVKM. The CDR3 is 17 residues long.

V is TRBV6-6 and J is TRBJ2-7, with D maybe TRBD2 (5 bases). CDR1 is MNHNY and CDR2 is SVGAGI in the germline V gene (reference sequence). Trimming removed 8 bases at V and 2 bases at J, with 13 bases between. The CDR3 is made up of 13 amino acids. CDR3 DNA sequence: TGTGCCAGCCAAAGCGGAGTAGCCTACGAGCAGTACTTC. Encoded protein: CASQSGVAYEQYF.

The chain has TRBV5-1 and TRBJ2-1; D possibly corresponds to TRBD1 (6 bases). The CDR3 extends over 15 amino acids. V was trimmed by 5 bases and J by 5 bases, leaving 17 bases between them. CDR1 and CDR2 (germline): SGHRS, YFSETQ. The CDR3 loop is CASRVVGQSHNEQFF. The CDR3 bases are TGCGCCAGCAGAGTTGTCGGACAGTCTCACAATGAGCAGTTCTTC.

This chain uses TRBV5-4 with TRBJ1-2; TRBD1 matches at 9 bases. The junction had 11 bases not matched to a gene; V was cut back by 3 bases and J by 8 bases. This CDR3 region has 15 residues. CDR1 SGHNT and CDR2 YYREEE come from the germline V gene (reference sequence). CDR3 residues: CASSSLGQGSGGYTF. DNA for the CDR3: TGTGCCAGCAGCTCCCTGGGACAGGGATCGGGAGGCTACACCTTC.

Turning to this clone: The sample holds other DNA sequences that translate to the same CDR3. The CDR3 is CAWSFTGGSQPQHF. The CDR3 nucleotides are TGTGCCTGGAGTTTCACAGGGGGTAGTCAGCCCCAGCATTTT. The J gene is TRBJ1-5, the V gene TRBV30; TRBD1 aligns across 8 bases. The CDR3 length is 14 residues. Germline CDR1 is GTSNPN and CDR2 is SVGIG (reference sequence). V was pared by 2 bases and J by 6 bases, with 6 bases of the junction left unmatched.

This clone was observed a few times. The chain couples TRBV11-2 to TRBJ1-4; perhaps TRBD1 as D (6 bases). CDR1 SGHAT and CDR2 FQNNGV come from the germline V gene. CDR3 length: 15 amino acids. V was trimmed by 5 bases and J by 6 bases, leaving 16 bases between them. The CDR3 reads CASSPGTKGDEKLFF. CDR3 nucleotide sequence: TGTGCCAGCAGCCCCGGGACAAAGGGTGATGAAAAACTGTTTTTT.